The 13 T cell receptor beta chains below come from one sample, sequenced in a study of T cell clonality in common variable immunodeficiency (dated by TCRdb to between 2014 and 2017). Overall study results and their limits: CVID TCRbeta sequences reportedly showed fewer deletions and N-nucleotide insertions and lacked highly modified clones with 13 or more V deletions.

Libraries were prepared through the immunoSEQ multiplex PCR assay. In TCRdb, the immuneACCESS table is reduced to in-frame sequences with V and J assigned. These tables do not hold every clone; where another copy was compared, an unresolved V gene accounts for under half, and the others remain unexplained. This sample is represented by about 18,000 clones, with no singletons among them. Jointly, the top ten make up approximately 2.5% of the sample. Their antigens are not known. Sequencing was carried out using peripheral blood mononuclear cells. These receptors all come from a human donor with common variable immunodeficiency.

This clone occurred many times. The read ends 3 residues before the CDR3 terminus; that terminus is restored from the germline J gene. This chain connects TRBV18 to TRBJ1-1; TRBD1 is a possible D gene (6 bases). Germline V lookup: CDR1 KGHSH, CDR2 LQKENI. CDR3 size: 16 residues. Trimming removed 2 bases from V and 4 bases from J, with 17 bases in between. The CDR3 region is CASSPESGGGGTEAFF. The covered CDR3 bases are TGTGCCAGCTCACCAGAGTCTGGGGGAGGGGGCACTGAA. The full variable domain, with the rest looked up from reference TRBV18 and TRBJ1-1, is NAGVMQNPRHLVRRRGQEARLRCSPMKGHSHVYWYRQLPEEGLKFMVYLQKENIIDESGMPKERFSAEFPKEGPSILRIQQVVRGDSAAYFCASSPESGGGGTEAFFGQGTRLTVV.

This clone was counted at least ten times. The CDR3 goes on 3 residues after the read ends, and that part is filled in from the germline J gene. The genes are TRBV30 and TRBJ1-5; tentatively, D is TRBD1 (6 bases). CDR3 length: 15 residues. Germline loops: CDR1 GTSNPN, CDR2 SVGIG (reference sequence). The V end was cut by 3 bases, the J end by 1 base, with 13 bases between. The CDR3 sequence is CAWRKPGQSNQPQHF. Partial CDR3 DNA: TGTGCCTGGAGAAAGCCAGGACAGAGCAATCAGCCC. The variable domain in full, with the rest retrieved from reference TRBV30 and TRBJ1-5, is SQTIHQWPATLVQPVGSPLSLECTVEGTSNPNLYWYRQAAGRGLQLLFYSVGIGQISSEVPQNLSASRPQDRQFILSSKKLLLSDSGFYLCAWRKPGQSNQPQHFGDGTRLSIL.

This clone showed up many times. The observed sequence ends 3 residues before the CDR3 terminus, with the missing tail filled in from the germline J gene. This chain links TRBV7-8 with TRBJ2-7, with D perhaps matching TRBD1 (6 bases). The CDR3 spans 14 residues. In germline, CDR1 is SGHVS, CDR2 FQNEAQ. The V gene lost 1 base and the J gene lost 3 bases, with 10 bases spanning the gap. The CDR3 loop is CASSLVQGVYEQYF. The covered CDR3 bases are TGTGCCAGCAGCTTAGTACAGGGCGTCTACGAG.

This clone was recorded many times. Read sequence stops 3 residues before the CDR3 end, and the germline J gene provides the missing end. The gene calls are TRBV7-6 and TRBJ2-7; tentatively, D is TRBD2 (5 bases). Germline assignment: CDR1 SGHVS and CDR2 FNYEAQ. Trimming took off 5 bases at V and 0 bases at J, with 17 bases between the two ends. The CDR3 spans 16 residues. CDR3 amino acids: CASSQPSGYSSYEQYF. CDR3 DNA, as far as it was read: TGTGCCAGCAGCCAACCCTCGGGGTACAGCTCCTACGAG.

This clone has at least ten counts. This chain's CDR3 is CASSLAVTGAYEQYF. The covered CDR3 bases are TGTGCCAGCAGCTTAGCCGTGACAGGGGCCTACGAG. V is TRBV7-9 and J is TRBJ2-7; 8 bases fit TRBD1. The CDR3 is cut off 3 residues early in the read; its end comes from the germline J gene. CDR1 is SEHNR and CDR2 is FQNEAQ in the germline V gene (reference sequence). This CDR3 comprises 15 residues. J lost 2 bases, V lost 0 bases, and 3 bases had no gene match.

This clone was observed at least ten times. The read terminates 3 residues ahead of where the CDR3 ends, so the germline J gene completes it. The chain joins TRBV20-1 to TRBJ2-7; 9 bases align to TRBD2. This CDR3 comprises 14 residues. Germline V gene lookup returns CDR1 DFQATT and CDR2 SNEGSKA (reference sequence). The V and J ends lost 7 bases and 4 bases, in that order; junction bases with no gene match: 11. The CDR3 reads CSVPTSGHTYEQYF. The sequenced part of the CDR3 DNA is TGCAGTGTTCCGACTAGCGGACATACGTACGAG.

The sample holds many counts of this clone. The CDR3 end lies 3 residues beyond the end of the read and is filled in from the germline J gene. The chain combines TRBV7-2 with TRBJ2-2; TRBD1 is a possible D gene (6 bases). The CDR3 contains 16 residues. The germline CDR1 and CDR2 sequences are SGHTA and FQGNSA. Trimming removed 0 bases at V and 3 bases at J, with 11 bases between. The CDR3 sequence is CASSLAGAGDTGELFF. The CDR3 DNA, read in part, is TGTGCCAGCAGCTTAGCTGGGGCAGGGGACACCGGGGAG.

This clone turned up a few times. The read gets to within 3 residues of the CDR3 end, and the germline J gene fills in the rest. Other nucleotide sequences from this sample produce the same CDR3. The chain combines TRBV7-6 with TRBJ2-5; 7 bases match TRBD2. V was pared by 5 bases and J by 1 base, with 7 bases of the junction left unmatched. This CDR3 is built from 15 residues. CDR1 and CDR2 (germline): SGHVS, FNYEAQ. The CDR3 DNA, read in part, is TGTGCCAGCAGCCATGGGCCGGGGGGCCAAGAGACC. Translation gives CASSHGPGGQET. The complete CDR3 protein is CASSHGPGGQETQYF.

At least ten counts were recorded for this clone. The sequence runs out 3 residues before the end of the CDR3; the remainder is reconstructed from the germline J gene. The genes are TRBV7-2 and TRBJ1-1; D perhaps matches TRBD1 (5 bases). There are 14 residues in the CDR3. CDR1 is SGHTA, CDR2 FQGNSA, per germline. V dropped 8 bases and J dropped 0 bases, with 13 bases sitting between them. CDR3 DNA, as far as it was read: TGTGCCAGCGAAATGGGGGGGGTGAACACTGAA. It specifies CASEMGGVNTE. Given in full, the CDR3 is CASEMGGVNTEAFF.

This clone appeared many times. With the read ending 3 residues before the CDR3 end, the germline J gene is used to fill in that end. The chain employs TRBV7-9 and TRBJ2-7, with 7 bases that match TRBD1. The J segment lost 2 bases and the V segment lost 5 bases, leaving 9 bases of the junction unmatched. Germline-derived CDR1 and CDR2 are SEHNR and FQNEAQ (reference sequence). The CDR3 is 15 amino acids. CDR3 sequence reads: CASSPPRTGTYEQYF. The CDR3 bases that were read are TGTGCCAGCAGCCCCCCGAGGACAGGCACCTACGAG.

This clone was seen at least ten times. The CDR3 goes on 3 residues after the read ends, and that part is filled in from the germline J gene. The chain uses TRBV5-1 and TRBJ2-2, with 7 nucleotides matching TRBD2. Trimming removed 3 bases from V and 4 bases from J; junction bases left unmatched: 12. CDR3 length: 17 residues. CDR1 SGHRS and CDR2 YFSETQ come from the germline V gene. CDR3 bases read: TGCGCCAGCAGCTGGGGAGGGGTAAGCGGGCGCACCGGGGAG. This codes for CASSWGGVSGRTGE. In full, the CDR3 is CASSWGGVSGRTGELFF.

This clone is classed as medium-sized (0.01 to 0.1%). The read comes to an end 3 residues before the CDR3 does, leaving the germline J gene to fill in the end. This chain links TRBV29-1 with TRBJ2-7; 8 nucleotides align to TRBD2. The germline CDR1 and CDR2 sequences are SQVTM and ANQGSEA. The CDR3 extends over 13 amino acids. The V and J ends lost 3 bases and 3 bases, in that order; junction bases with no gene match: 4. The CDR3 sequence is CSVDRAGGYEQYF. The CDR3 bases that were read are TGCAGCGTTGACCGCGCGGGGGGCTACGAG.

This clone showed up many times. The CDR3 is cut off 3 residues early in the read; its end comes from the germline J gene. This chain links TRBV2 with TRBJ1-5, with D possibly matching TRBD1 (5 bases). V dropped 4 bases and J dropped 2 bases, with 9 bases sitting between them. The CDR3 is 14 amino acids. CDR1 and CDR2 from the germline V gene are SNHLY and FYNNEI. The CDR3 sequence: CASSGVQGNQPQHF. Partial CDR3 DNA: TGTGCCAGCAGTGGGGTACAGGGCAATCAGCCC.